A few counts support the clone carrying this T cell receptor beta chain. What it recognizes is unknown. These data are taken from a study of CD8+ T cells in alopecia areata. Study-wide context: The percentage of affected scalp area served as the score of severity for treated patients. Study conclusions and caveats: Compared with normal scalp, lesional scalp had higher clonality and more expanded CD8+ clones. Sharing of TCR sequences between patients (possibly for HLA-related reasons) was less clear than in mice.

cDNA reverse transcribed from extracted RNA served as the sequencing template. Profiling relied on immunoSEQ multiplex PCR, and the TCRdb table lists in-frame clones only, not all of them. The repertoire holds 150,000 to 200,000 clones, with 58% as singletons. This sample's treatment: oral pan-JAK inhibitor, 5-10 mg twice daily. Lesional scalp punch biopsies and peripheral blood were collected from alopecia areata patients. CDR3 length: 15 residues. Germline CDR1 and CDR2: LNHDA and SQIVND (reference sequence). V lost 4 bases to trimming and J lost 5 bases; unmatched junction nucleotides: 9. The receptor was derived from a human donor with alopecia areata. Sequences were derived from CD4+ T cells sorted from blood, sampled at approximately week 55, from a patient treated with tofacitinib. The chain has TRBV19 and TRBJ2-5; 8 positions agree with TRBD1. The CDR3 sequence is CASSRGGQAWETQYF. The CDR3 DNA follows: TGTGCCAGTAGTAGAGGGGGACAGGCCTGGGAGACCCAGTACTTC.